This T cell receptor beta chain is from a study of blood T cell repertoires in COVID-19. Sequenced by immunoSEQ multiplex PCR; TCRdb stores in-frame clones only, minus some. The sample consists of fewer than 250,000 clones, over 70% of them appearing once. The V gene lost 3 bases and the J gene lost 4 bases, with 12 bases spanning the gap. Germline loops: CDR1 KGHSH, CDR2 LQKENI. The length of the CDR3 is 14 residues. This TCR was recovered from a woman aged 25 to 39 who had been exposed to COVID-19. Sequenced sample: PBMCs or T cells enriched from blood (not recorded which). This chain links TRBV18 with TRBJ1-2; D is perhaps TRBD1 (5 bases). The DNA of the CDR3 is TGTGCCAGCTCACCGGGGGACTTGGGCTATGGCTACACCTTC. Translating it yields CASSPGDLGYGYTF. Full variable domain (remainder filled in from reference TRBV18 and TRBJ1-2): NAGVMQNPRHLVRRRGQEARLRCSPMKGHSHVYWYRQLPEEGLKFMVYLQKENIIDESGMPKERFSAEFPKEGPSILRIQQVVRGDSAAYFCASSPGDLGYGYTFGSGTRLTVV.